This T cell receptor beta chain came from a study of early T cells in non-severe SARS-CoV-2 infection. Background on the study: From unsorted whole blood, bulk RNA was sequenced, and the chains remained unpaired. General study results and limits: Private and CD4 specificities were missed by VDJdb matching, which favored anti-spike CD8 responses.

This clonotype was seen at least ten times. Its antigen remains unknown. Individual cDNA molecules were tagged with unique molecular identifiers, the study reported. TCRdb reanalysed the 5' RACE reads using MiXCR and keeps one entry per CDR3 protein. Of fewer than 85,000 distinct CDR3 sequences listed, 15% to 20% are singletons. This TCR was recovered from an adult who was a healthcare worker with PCR-confirmed SARS-CoV-2 infection or an uninfected control (not recorded which). What was sequenced was whole blood.

The DNA for the CDR3 is TGTGCCAGCAGCCTGCGAGACCCCGGGGAGCTGTTTTTT. Amino acid sequence: CASSLRDPGELFF. The V call is TRBV11-2, the J call TRBJ2-2; D uncertain. Trimming left V 5 bases short and J 6 bases short, with 10 bases between. CDR1 and CDR2 (germline): SGHAT, FQNNGV. The CDR3 length is 13 residues.